The clone carrying this T cell receptor beta chain was detected only a few times. Sequenced by immunoSEQ multiplex PCR; TCRdb stores in-frame clones only, minus some. The sample has roughly 38,000 clones, roughly nine tenths seen once; the top ten hold 5.4%. The data stem from a study of T cell changes during pregnancy in multiple sclerosis. The CDR3 has 14 amino acids. V dropped 1 base and J dropped 0 bases, with 7 bases sitting between them. Germline lookup yields CDR1 MDHEN and CDR2 SYDVKM. The TCR originated in a female donor in good health, enrolled as a control in a pregnancy study. This chain connects TRBV28 to TRBJ2-7; no clear D. The sequences come from peripheral blood, collected in the third trimester of pregnancy. CDR3 bases: TGTGCCAGCAGTTTATATACTACCTCCTACGAGCAGTACTTC. Amino acids: CASSLYTTSYEQYF.